The 27 T cell receptor beta chains in this list originate from one sample, sequenced in a study of blood T cell repertoires in COVID-19. This table comes from immunoSEQ multiplex PCR, and its TCRdb copy is limited to in-frame clones, with some not included. The sample records 150,000 to 200,000 clones, approximately 92% being singletons. The sequencing input was PBMCs or T cells enriched from blood (not recorded which). Receptor source: a woman in her thirties or forties with acute COVID-19.

The J gene is TRBJ2-7, the V gene TRBV5-4, with 8 bases fitting TRBD2. The CDR3 is made up of 15 amino acids. Trimming at V came to 3 bases and at J to 6 bases, leaving 11 bases not matched to a gene. CDR1 SGHNT and CDR2 YYREEE come from the germline V gene (reference sequence). In nucleotides, the CDR3 is TGTGCCAGCAGCTCTCGAGTGAGCGGGAGTGGCGAGCAGTACTTC. Translated, it gives CASSSRVSGSGEQYF.

DNA of the CDR3: TGTGCCAGTAGTATAGATCCGGGGAAACAGGGAATACATCAGCCCCAGCATTTT. The encoded protein is CASSIDPGKQGIHQPQHF. The chain has TRBV19 and TRBJ1-5; the D gene is possibly TRBD1 (6 bases). Trimming pared 0 bases from V and 5 bases from J, leaving 20 bases between. Germline V gives CDR1 LNHDA, CDR2 SQIVND (reference sequence). The CDR3 runs 18 residues.

The chain links TRBV9 to TRBJ1-6; D is unclear. In germline, CDR1 is SGDLS, CDR2 YYNGEE. The V and J ends lost 3 bases and 0 bases respectively, with 7 bases between them. This CDR3 spans 15 amino acids. The DNA for the CDR3 is TGTGCCAGCAGCGCCCGGGGCTCCTATAATTCACCCCTCCACTTT. Its protein product is CASSARGSYNSPLHF.

The chain uses TRBV14 and TRBJ2-7; D is unresolved. Trimming took 4 bases from V and 4 from J, leaving 8 bases between them. The CDR3 is 12 amino acids. Looked up from germline, CDR1 is SGHDN and CDR2 is FVKESK. The CDR3 protein is CASSLMRYEQYF. DNA for the CDR3: TGTGCCAGCAGCCTGATGCGTTACGAGCAGTACTTC.

CDR3 in DNA: TGTGCCAGCTCACCACTCGGGCGGGGGGCTGGCACAGATACGCAGTATTTT. This sequence encodes CASSPLGRGAGTDTQYF. The genes are TRBV18 and TRBJ2-3, with 8 bases lining up with TRBD2. Per the germline V gene, CDR1 is KGHSH and CDR2 is LQKENI. The CDR3 sequence is 17 residues long. V lost 1 base and J lost 1; bases outside the gene matches: 7.

V and J are TRBV24-1 and TRBJ1-2; D is unresolved. The CDR3 is 14 amino acids. Germline lookup yields CDR1 KGHDR and CDR2 SFDVKD. The germline V and J ends were trimmed by 3 bases and 8 bases, with 15 bases remaining between them. CDR3 sequence (DNA): TGTGCCACCAGTGATCCCGGGAGGAGTCCCGGCTACACCTTC. Protein sequence: CATSDPGRSPGYTF.

The gene calls are TRBV15 and TRBJ1-2; tentative D call: TRBD1 (6 bases). From germline, CDR1 is LNHNV and CDR2 YYDKDF (reference sequence). CDR3 size: 15 residues. Trimming left V 5 bases short and J 2 bases short, with 15 bases between. This CDR3 is CATSGRGRGNYGYTF. DNA of the CDR3: TGTGCCACCAGCGGGAGGGGGAGGGGCAACTATGGCTACACCTTC.

The chain recombines TRBV7-6 with TRBJ2-3, with 12 nucleotides matching TRBD2. In germline, CDR1 is SGHVS, CDR2 FNYEAQ. CDR3 length: 16 amino acids. Trimming cost V 5 bases and J 1 base; bases outside gene matches: 4. The CDR3 protein is CASSARLAGGTDTQYF. CDR3 in DNA: TGTGCCAGCAGCGCCAGACTAGCGGGGGGCACAGATACGCAGTATTTT.

A word on this clone: This sample also contains other DNA sequences that code for the same CDR3. CDR3 bases: TGTGCCAGCAGCTTGCTAGCGGCCTCCTACAATGAGCAGTTCTTC. It yields the protein CASSLLAASYNEQFF. This chain links TRBV7-2 with TRBJ2-1, with TRBD2 identical over 7 bases. Germline V gives CDR1 SGHTA, CDR2 FQGNSA. The CDR3 is 15 amino acids. J was trimmed by 0 bases and V by 3 bases; bases with no gene match: 2.

This chain links TRBV4-1 with TRBJ1-5; D ambiguous. The CDR3 is 14 residues long. CDR1 MGHRA and CDR2 YSYEKL come from the germline V gene. V shed 3 bases and J shed 0 bases, with 6 bases lying between them. The CDR3 nucleotides read TGCGCCAGCAGCCAGACTTATAGCAATCAGCCCCAGCATTTT. It encodes CASSQTYSNQPQHF.

The rearrangement joins TRBV7-2 to TRBJ2-1, with TRBD2 matching over 11 bases. The V gene end was trimmed by 2 bases and the J gene end by 7 bases; junction bases not matched to a gene: 7. The CDR3 loop spans 16 amino acids. The V gene's germline CDR1 is SGHTA and CDR2 FQGNSA. The CDR3 DNA follows: TGTGCCAGCAGCTTACTTTTGGGACTAGCGGCGAATGAGCAGTTCTTC. Residues: CASSLLLGLAANEQFF.

CDR3 sequence (DNA): TGCGCCAGCAGCTTGGCCGAGGGACCGGGACTAGCGCACGAGCAGTACTTC. It encodes CASSLAEGPGLAHEQYF. V gene TRBV5-1 combines with J gene TRBJ2-7; 10 bases match TRBD2. Germline V gene lookup returns CDR1 SGHRS and CDR2 YFSETQ. This CDR3 spans 17 amino acids. The V gene end was trimmed by 0 bases and the J gene end by 5 bases; junction bases not matched to a gene: 11.

The chain employs TRBV13 and TRBJ2-7, with 8 bases lining up with TRBD1. In germline, CDR1 is PRHDT, CDR2 FYEKMQ (reference sequence). V shed 5 bases, J shed 3 bases, and the junction held 3 bases outside the gene matches. This CDR3 is 13 amino acids long. CDR3 residues: CASSPGQGYEQYF. CDR3 DNA: TGTGCCAGCAGCCCAGGACAGGGCTACGAGCAGTACTTC.

This chain uses TRBV15 with TRBJ1-4; 9 nucleotides agree with TRBD1. From germline, CDR1 is LNHNV and CDR2 YYDKDF (reference sequence). This CDR3 has 15 residues. V lost 4 bases and J lost 4; bases outside the gene matches: 4. The CDR3 DNA reads TGTGCCACCAGCAACATGGACAGGGGTAATGAAAAACTGTTTTTT. Amino acids: CATSNMDRGNEKLFF.

The rearrangement joins TRBV7-9 to TRBJ1-5, with TRBD1 as a possible D gene (5 bases). Germline CDR1 reads SEHNR; CDR2 reads FQNEAQ (reference sequence). Trimming pared 4 bases from V and 1 base from J, leaving 20 bases between. This CDR3 has 18 residues. This CDR3 reads CASSSADRGAGSNQPQHF. The CDR3 DNA sequence: TGTGCCAGCAGCTCAGCAGATCGAGGGGCGGGAAGCAATCAGCCCCAGCATTTT.

The chain employs TRBV6-5 and TRBJ2-1; 12 nucleotides line up with TRBD2. This CDR3 contains 15 residues. Germline CDR1 reads MNHEY; CDR2 reads SVGAGI. V lost 4 bases, J lost 7 bases, and 5 bases stayed unmatched. The CDR3 reads CASSWASGRANEQFF. CDR3 DNA: TGTGCCAGCAGTTGGGCTAGCGGGAGGGCGAATGAGCAGTTCTTC.

This chain's CDR3 is CASSPPPGLWNTQYF. CDR3 nucleotides: TGTGCCAGCAGCCCCCCCCCGGGTCTGTGGAATACGCAGTATTTT. The chain has TRBV7-6 and TRBJ2-3; D is unclear. There are 15 residues in the CDR3. The germline V gene has CDR1 SGHVS and CDR2 FNYEAQ. The V gene lost 5 bases and the J gene lost 7 bases, with 19 bases spanning the gap.

The genes are TRBV30 and TRBJ2-2; TRBD2 might be the D (5 bases). The CDR3 runs 18 residues. Germline loops: CDR1 GTSNPN, CDR2 SVGIG (reference sequence). V gave up 2 bases and J gave up 1 base, with 20 bases separating them. CDR3 in amino acids: CAWSHQRISTENTGELFF. The CDR3, as DNA: TGTGCCTGGAGTCACCAGCGGATAAGTACTGAGAACACCGGGGAGCTGTTTTTT.

V usage is TRBV4-2 and J usage is TRBJ2-7; D possibly corresponds to TRBD2 (6 bases). The CDR3 loop spans 15 amino acids. The germline V and J ends were trimmed by 3 bases and 1 base, with 13 bases remaining between them. Germline CDR1 is LGHNA and CDR2 is YNFKEQ. CDR3 in amino acids: CASSQGWDSSYEQYF. The CDR3 DNA sequence: TGTGCCAGCAGCCAGGGCTGGGACTCTTCCTACGAGCAGTACTTC.

This chain joins TRBV19 and TRBJ2-7; a possible D gene is TRBD2 (6 bases). This CDR3 is 14 amino acids long. V dropped 5 bases and J dropped 4 bases, with 15 bases sitting between them. CDR1 LNHDA and CDR2 SQIVND come from the germline V gene (reference sequence). In DNA, the CDR3 is TGTGCCAGTAGTTGGGGAGGTGGTTCTTACGAGCAGTACTTC. The encoded protein is CASSWGGGSYEQYF.

The rearrangement uses TRBV5-1 and TRBJ2-7; TRBD2 aligns across 8 bases. Losses at the gene ends were 0 bases for V and 2 bases for J; bases not matched to a gene: 1. The CDR3 has 14 amino acids. Germline CDR1 and CDR2: SGHRS and YFSETQ. The CDR3 sequence is CASSLEAGAYEQYF. The DNA for the CDR3 is TGCGCCAGCAGCTTGGAAGCGGGAGCCTACGAGCAGTACTTC.

The chain recombines TRBV4-1 with TRBJ1-2; 9 positions agree with TRBD1. Unmatched junction bases numbered 6, after V lost 1 base and J lost 3 bases. The CDR3 contains 16 residues. Germline CDR1 MGHRA, CDR2 YSYEKL. In DNA, the CDR3 is TGCGCCAGCAGCCAAGTTGTTCGGGACAGGGACTATGGCTACACCTTC. It translates to CASSQVVRDRDYGYTF.

This chain uses TRBV27 with TRBJ1-5, with a weak D call TRBD1 (5 bases). The germline V and J ends were trimmed by 6 bases and 8 bases, with 20 bases remaining between them. Germline CDR1 is MNHEY and CDR2 is SMNVEV (reference sequence). CDR3 length equals 15 residues. The CDR3 loop is CASRSAGRAGEPQHF. The CDR3 bases are TGTGCCAGCAGGTCCGCGGGGCGGGCTGGAGAGCCCCAGCATTTT.

The chain couples TRBV19 to TRBJ1-2, with D maybe TRBD1 (6 bases). Trimming removed 3 bases from V and 8 bases from J, with 25 bases in between. The CDR3 consists of 17 residues. Germline-derived CDR1 and CDR2 are LNHDA and SQIVND (reference sequence). The CDR3 DNA reads as TGTGCCAGTAGTATCGTTACAATGGGACATAAGCTACGGGGCTACACCTTC. It specifies CASSIVTMGHKLRGYTF.

The rearrangement links TRBV7-2 to TRBJ1-4, with TRBD1 as a possible D gene (6 bases). Germline loops: CDR1 SGHTA, CDR2 FQGNSA. The CDR3 contains 16 residues. Trimming took off 4 bases at V and 5 bases at J, with 17 bases between the two ends. CDR3 coding DNA: TGTGCCAGCAGCTCCAGGACAGTAGGGAAGAATGAAAAACTGTTTTTT. It encodes CASSSRTVGKNEKLFF.

The chain carries TRBV11-2 and TRBJ2-1; D uncertain. Germline loops: CDR1 SGHAT, CDR2 FQNNGV. The CDR3 is made up of 13 amino acids. The V and J ends lost 5 bases and 7 bases respectively, with 12 bases between them. CDR3 coding DNA: TGTGCCAGCAGCCGGAACCAGGTGAATGAGCAGTTCTTC. It encodes CASSRNQVNEQFF.

The rearrangement joins TRBV21-1 to TRBJ1-5. TRBV21-1 is shown as a pseudogene. The CDR3 runs to 13 residues. CDR3 protein: CARRRGWDQPQHF. CDR3 DNA: TGTGCCAGAAGGAGGGGCTGGGATCAGCCCCAGCATTTT.